This T cell receptor beta chain was identified in a study of response to subunit inactivated influenza vaccine. V shed 0 bases and J 4 bases; nucleotides not matched to a gene: 7. CDR3 length: 16 residues. CDR1 is LGHNA and CDR2 is YSLEER in the germline V gene. The sample holds many counts of this clonotype. TCRdb ran MiXCR on the RT-PCR reads and lists one entry per CDR3 protein. Of 400,000 to 650,000 distinct CDR3 sequences in the sample, 6.5% to 8% are singletons; the top ten hold around 14%. The clonotype was recovered from a man between 50 and 69 years old who received an inactivated influenza vaccine. The source material was PBMCs from blood, sampled about 23 months after vaccination. The J gene is TRBJ2-5, the V gene TRBV4-3; the match to TRBD2 covers 8 bases. CDR3 sequence reads: CASSQEEGLGGETQYF. As DNA, the CDR3 is TGCGCCAGCAGCCAAGAGGAGGGACTAGGAGGAGAGACCCAGTACTTC.